The 29 T cell receptor beta chains below all came from one sample that was sequenced in a study of blood T cell repertoires in COVID-19. Some clones are missing from TCRdb's copy, which holds only in-frame ones; the method was immunoSEQ multiplex PCR. The sample yields some 170,000 clones, approximately 85% seen once. Material for sequencing was peripheral blood. The receptor source for this set is a woman aged 60-75 years with acute or convalescent COVID-19.

This rearrangement joins TRBV19 to TRBJ2-1; TRBD2 aligns across 11 bases. Looked up from germline, CDR1 is LNHDA and CDR2 is SQIVND (reference sequence). The CDR3 totals 18 residues. V lost 2 bases, J lost 0 bases, and 6 bases stayed unmatched. This chain's CDR3 is CASSISSGRPSSYNEQFF. CDR3 sequence (DNA): TGTGCCAGTAGTATATCTAGCGGGAGGCCTAGCTCCTACAATGAGCAGTTCTTC.

The genes are TRBV5-1 and TRBJ1-4; TRBD1 aligns across 7 bases. The length of the CDR3 is 18 residues. CDR1 and CDR2 (germline): SGHRS, YFSETQ. V gave up 0 bases and J gave up 5 bases; unmatched junction bases: 13. The CDR3 spells CASSLDPSPGQLNEKLFF. CDR3 DNA: TGCGCCAGCAGCTTGGACCCCTCCCCGGGACAGCTAAATGAAAAACTGTTTTTT. Supplemented by reference TRBV5-1 and TRBJ1-4, the full variable domain reads KAGVTQTPRYLIKTRGQQVTLSCSPISGHRSVSWYQQTPGQGLQFLFEYFSETQRNKGNFPGRFSGRQFSNSRSEMNVSTLELGDSALYLCASSLDPSPGQLNEKLFFGSGTQLSVL.

V gene TRBV27 combines with J gene TRBJ1-1; D remains unclear. Germline CDR1 and CDR2: MNHEY and SMNVEV (reference sequence). Trimming took off 4 bases at V and 6 bases at J, with 12 bases between the two ends. The CDR3 has 13 amino acids. This CDR3 is CASSYTHLAEAFF. The CDR3, as DNA: TGTGCCAGCAGTTACACCCATCTGGCTGAAGCTTTCTTT.

The chain is built from TRBV20-1 and TRBJ2-3; tentative D call: TRBD2 (6 bases). Germline assignment: CDR1 DFQATT and CDR2 SNEGSKA (reference sequence). V dropped 5 bases and J dropped 0 bases, with 15 bases sitting between them. This CDR3 has 15 residues. In nucleotides, the CDR3 is TGCAGTGCTGGTGCCGGGACTGCTAGCACAGATACGCAGTATTTT. Protein: CSAGAGTASTDTQYF.

The J gene is TRBJ2-3, the V gene TRBV24-1; D perhaps matches TRBD1 (6 bases). CDR1 and CDR2 from the germline V gene are KGHDR and SFDVKD. The V end lost 1 base, the J end lost 2 bases, and 12 bases lay between the germline ends. The CDR3 contains 16 residues. The CDR3 region is CATSDFGGPSTDTQYF. The CDR3 bases are TGTGCCACCAGTGATTTTGGGGGCCCCTCCACAGATACGCAGTATTTT.

V is TRBV7-2 and J is TRBJ2-2, with 8 bases matching TRBD1. CDR1 and CDR2 (germline): SGHTA, FQGNSA. Unmatched junction bases numbered 5, after V lost 2 bases and J lost 3 bases. The CDR3 consists of 16 residues. The CDR3 reads CASSLNWGQDTGELFF. The DNA for the CDR3 is TGTGCCAGCAGCTTAAATTGGGGACAGGACACCGGGGAGCTGTTTTTT.

CDR3 DNA: TGCGCCAGCAGCTTGGAACTAGCGGGGGACCCAAACACCGGGGAGCTGTTTTTT. This gives the protein CASSLELAGDPNTGELFF. V and J are TRBV5-1 and TRBJ2-2, with 11 nucleotides matching TRBD2. The CDR3 spans 18 residues. V lost 0 bases, J lost 2 bases, and 6 bases stayed unmatched. Germline CDR1 SGHRS, CDR2 YFSETQ.

The chain combines TRBV7-2 with TRBJ1-5, with 7 nucleotides matching TRBD1. Germline loops: CDR1 SGHTA, CDR2 FQGNSA. V lost 6 bases to trimming and J lost 7 bases; unmatched junction nucleotides: 6. The CDR3 runs 13 residues. CDR3 in amino acids: CASSSDRAQPQHF. The CDR3, as DNA: TGTGCCAGCAGTTCCGACAGGGCCCAGCCCCAGCATTTT.

V is TRBV5-1 and J is TRBJ1-2; 10 nucleotides agree with TRBD1. The CDR3 extends over 15 amino acids. The ends lost 7 bases at V and 5 bases at J; junction bases unmatched: 11. Germline loops: CDR1 SGHRS, CDR2 YFSETQ. Here the CDR3 reads CASGATGGGRYGYTF. The CDR3 DNA sequence: TGCGCCAGCGGAGCGACAGGGGGCGGAAGGTATGGCTACACCTTC.

Comments on this clone: This same CDR3 is encoded by further DNA sequences in the sample. The chain links TRBV5-5 to TRBJ1-5; D remains ambiguous. The CDR3 contains 13 residues. Germline CDR1 is SGHKS and CDR2 is YYEKEE (reference sequence). V dropped 2 bases and J dropped 1 base, with 4 bases sitting between them. CDR3 sequence (DNA): TGTGCCAGCAGCTTCGGGAGCAATCAGCCCCAGCATTTT. Its protein product is CASSFGSNQPQHF.

The table lists this clone with a count of one. A much larger clone is a single base away; this may be a read error. Since no conserved phenylalanine or tryptophan closes the CDR3, a read error is the likely cause. The rearrangement joins TRBV28 to TRBJ1-2; possible D gene TRBD1, 5 bases. The CDR3 has 15 residues. Germline-derived CDR1 and CDR2 are MDHEN and SYDVKM. Deletions cut 10 bases from V and 2 bases from J, with 20 bases between. Here the CDR3 reads CATLAGGPGNYGYTS. CDR3 in DNA: TGTGCCACCTTAGCGGGGGGACCGGGGAACTATGGCTACACCTCC.

This clone was seen a single time. The chain combines TRBV6-1 with TRBJ1-6; no definite D call. This CDR3 is 14 amino acids long. CDR1 and CDR2 (germline): MNHNS, SASEGT. Trimming pared 2 bases from V and 12 bases from J, leaving 14 bases between. CDR3 sequence: CASSENRFGGPLHF. CDR3 sequence (DNA): TGTGCCAGCAGTGAAAACCGCTTCGGAGGACCCCTCCACTTT.

The genes are TRBV29-1 and TRBJ1-1, with 9 bases identical to TRBD1. This CDR3 has 13 residues. The germline gives CDR1 SQVTM, CDR2 ANQGSEA. V dropped 6 bases and J dropped 11; count of bases not matched to a gene: 13. CDR3: CSVKQGARGNAFF. For the CDR3, the DNA is TGCAGCGTCAAACAGGGGGCAAGGGGGAATGCTTTCTTT. The variable domain in full, completed from reference TRBV29-1 and TRBJ1-1, reads SAVISQKPSRDICQRGTSLTIQCQVDSQVTMMFWYRQQPGQSLTLIATANQGSEATYESGFVIDKFPISRPNLTFSTLTVSNMSPEDSSIYLCSVKQGARGNAFFGQGTRLTVV.

The CDR3, as DNA: TGTGCCAGCAGATCAACAGGGTCCAACTATGGCTACACCTTC. Protein product: CASRSTGSNYGYTF. The chain has TRBV2 and TRBJ1-2, with D maybe TRBD1 (6 bases). Germline CDR1 and CDR2: SNHLY and FYNNEI. Trimming shortened V by 6 bases and J by 2 bases, and 13 bases separated the two germline ends. The CDR3 spans 14 residues.

V and J are TRBV6-1 and TRBJ2-3; D is perhaps TRBD2 (6 bases). The V end was cut by 1 base, the J end by 5 bases, with 10 bases between. CDR3 length: 14 residues. Germline values: CDR1 MNHNS, CDR2 SASEGT. The CDR3 coding sequence is TGTGCCAGCAGTGAAGTCGGGGGTTTAGATACGCAGTATTTT. It specifies CASSEVGGLDTQYF.

The chain uses TRBV7-8 and TRBJ2-1; 9 nucleotides line up with TRBD2. CDR1 SGHVS and CDR2 FQNEAQ come from the germline V gene. This CDR3 contains 17 residues. V was pared by 5 bases and J by 1 base, with 9 bases of the junction left unmatched. CDR3 nucleotides: TGTGCCAGCAGCCCTCCCCCAAGCGGGAGGTCCTACAATGAGCAGTTCTTC. It specifies CASSPPPSGRSYNEQFF.

This clone was seen only once. This sequence joins TRBV18 and TRBJ2-2, with 10 bases identical to TRBD2. The CDR3 spans 16 residues. Germline loops: CDR1 KGHSH, CDR2 LQKENI. V gave up 6 bases and J gave up 7 bases; unmatched junction bases: 11. The chain's CDR3 is CASSSESSGSNGELFF. DNA for the CDR3: TGTGCCAGCTCGTCTGAGTCTAGCGGGAGTAACGGGGAGCTGTTTTTT.

V is TRBV5-1 and J is TRBJ1-2; D may be TRBD1 (6 bases). This CDR3 is 14 amino acids long. V gave up 2 bases and J gave up 6 bases, with 14 bases separating them. CDR1 and CDR2 (germline): SGHRS, YFSETQ. DNA for the CDR3: TGCGCCAGCAGCTTTGGGGGCGCAGGTGATGGCTACACCTTC. Protein: CASSFGGAGDGYTF.

The genes are TRBV29-1 and TRBJ1-4; TRBD1 matches 9 bases. Germline V gene sequence: CDR1 SQVTM, CDR2 ANQGSEA. The CDR3 extends over 12 amino acids. With V trimmed by 7 bases and J by 5 bases, 2 bases remained unmatched. The CDR3 here is CSGGTGNEKLFF. Written as DNA, the CDR3 is TGCAGCGGGGGGACAGGGAATGAAAAACTGTTTTTT.

This clone was detected only a few times. The chain couples TRBV27 to TRBJ1-6; 7 bases are shared with TRBD1. There are 14 residues in the CDR3. After removal of 5 bases from V and 6 bases from J, the junction contained 4 bases not matched to a gene. In germline, CDR1 is MNHEY, CDR2 SMNVEV (reference sequence). CDR3 sequence: CASSTGTANSPLHF. CDR3 coding DNA: TGTGCCAGCAGTACCGGGACAGCTAATTCACCCCTCCACTTT.

The chain has TRBV6-1 and TRBJ2-7; D gene uncertain. The CDR3 sequence is 12 residues long. Germline V gives CDR1 MNHNS, CDR2 SASEGT. Trimming shortened V by 3 bases and J by 2 bases, and 5 bases separated the two germline ends. Here the CDR3 DNA reads TGTGCCAGCAGTGACAGGCCCTACGAGCAGTACTTC. Translated: CASSDRPYEQYF.

The rearrangement joins TRBV5-4 to TRBJ1-3; 7 nucleotides align to TRBD1. The CDR3 is 13 residues long. The germline V gene encodes CDR1 SGHNT and CDR2 YYREEE (reference sequence). The V segment lost 0 bases and the J segment 8 bases; nucleotides outside the gene matches: 2. In DNA form, the CDR3 reads TGTGCCAGCAGCTTGGACAGGGGATACACCATATATTTT. Its translation: CASSLDRGYTIYF. The full variable domain, rest sourced from reference TRBV5-4 and TRBJ1-3, is ETGVTQSPTHLIKTRGQQVTLRCSSQSGHNTVSWYQQALGQGPQFIFQYYREEENGRGNFPPRFSGLQFPNYSSELNVNALELDDSALYLCASSLDRGYTIYFGEGSWLTVV.

The rearrangement uses TRBV12-3 or TRBV12-4 and TRBJ2-7, with TRBD1 matching over 8 bases. The CDR3 totals 13 residues. J lost 5 bases, V lost 5 bases, and 5 bases had no gene match. Here the CDR3 reads CASSELQGDEQYF. CDR3 nucleotides: TGTGCCAGCAGTGAATTACAGGGGGACGAGCAGTACTTC.

The table lists this clone with a count of one. This chain uses TRBV5-5 with TRBJ1-2; TRBD1 aligns across 8 bases. Germline values: CDR1 SGHKS, CDR2 YYEKEE (reference sequence). Losses at the gene ends were 4 bases for V and 4 bases for J; bases not matched to a gene: 9. The CDR3 consists of 15 residues. CDR3 bases: TGTGCCAGCAGCCCGGGACAGGTCCTGCCCTATGGCTACACCTTC. Its protein product is CASSPGQVLPYGYTF.

The rearrangement uses TRBV6-5 and TRBJ2-1, with 14 bases lining up with TRBD2. Germline CDR1 is MNHEY and CDR2 is SVGAGI. V trimming: 2 bases; J trimming: 6 bases; junction bases outside the gene matches: 0. The CDR3 consists of 15 residues. The CDR3 protein is CASSYGLAGGNEQFF. CDR3 bases: TGTGCCAGCAGTTACGGACTAGCGGGAGGCAATGAGCAGTTCTTC.

This chain connects TRBV10-1 to TRBJ2-3, with a weak D call TRBD1 (6 bases). The CDR3 has 17 amino acids. The germline V gene has CDR1 WNHNN and CDR2 SYGVQD (reference sequence). Trimming stripped 0 bases from V and 2 bases from J, with 15 bases between. This chain's CDR3 is CASSESGTPDNTDTQYF. In DNA form, the CDR3 reads TGCGCCAGCAGTGAGTCCGGGACACCCGATAACACAGATACGCAGTATTTT.

The chain recombines TRBV11-2 with TRBJ2-5; perhaps TRBD2 as D (6 bases). The CDR3 covers 15 residues. Deletions cut 0 bases from V and 5 bases from J, with 13 bases between. Germline V gives CDR1 SGHAT, CDR2 FQNNGV. The CDR3 coding sequence is TGTGCCAGCAGCTTAGAGCTAGCGATTAGGGAGACCCAGTACTTC. Amino acids: CASSLELAIRETQYF.

The gene calls are TRBV5-4 and TRBJ1-2, with D perhaps matching TRBD1 (6 bases). Germline V CDR1 and CDR2: SGHNT, YYREEE (reference sequence). The V and J ends lost 1 base and 0 bases respectively, with 10 bases between them. The CDR3 is 15 amino acids. The CDR3 bases are TGTGCCAGCAGCTTGTTGACAGGAGCTAACTATGGCTACACCTTC. It specifies CASSLLTGANYGYTF.

This sequence joins TRBV25-1 and TRBJ2-7; 7 nucleotides match TRBD2. Germline lookup yields CDR1 MGHDK and CDR2 SYGVNS. After removal of 8 bases from V and 6 bases from J, the junction contained 10 bases not matched to a gene. The CDR3 has 13 amino acids. In nucleotides, the CDR3 is TGTGCCAGCTCAGGACTAGGTTCGAGCGAGCAGTACTTC. This encodes CASSGLGSSEQYF.